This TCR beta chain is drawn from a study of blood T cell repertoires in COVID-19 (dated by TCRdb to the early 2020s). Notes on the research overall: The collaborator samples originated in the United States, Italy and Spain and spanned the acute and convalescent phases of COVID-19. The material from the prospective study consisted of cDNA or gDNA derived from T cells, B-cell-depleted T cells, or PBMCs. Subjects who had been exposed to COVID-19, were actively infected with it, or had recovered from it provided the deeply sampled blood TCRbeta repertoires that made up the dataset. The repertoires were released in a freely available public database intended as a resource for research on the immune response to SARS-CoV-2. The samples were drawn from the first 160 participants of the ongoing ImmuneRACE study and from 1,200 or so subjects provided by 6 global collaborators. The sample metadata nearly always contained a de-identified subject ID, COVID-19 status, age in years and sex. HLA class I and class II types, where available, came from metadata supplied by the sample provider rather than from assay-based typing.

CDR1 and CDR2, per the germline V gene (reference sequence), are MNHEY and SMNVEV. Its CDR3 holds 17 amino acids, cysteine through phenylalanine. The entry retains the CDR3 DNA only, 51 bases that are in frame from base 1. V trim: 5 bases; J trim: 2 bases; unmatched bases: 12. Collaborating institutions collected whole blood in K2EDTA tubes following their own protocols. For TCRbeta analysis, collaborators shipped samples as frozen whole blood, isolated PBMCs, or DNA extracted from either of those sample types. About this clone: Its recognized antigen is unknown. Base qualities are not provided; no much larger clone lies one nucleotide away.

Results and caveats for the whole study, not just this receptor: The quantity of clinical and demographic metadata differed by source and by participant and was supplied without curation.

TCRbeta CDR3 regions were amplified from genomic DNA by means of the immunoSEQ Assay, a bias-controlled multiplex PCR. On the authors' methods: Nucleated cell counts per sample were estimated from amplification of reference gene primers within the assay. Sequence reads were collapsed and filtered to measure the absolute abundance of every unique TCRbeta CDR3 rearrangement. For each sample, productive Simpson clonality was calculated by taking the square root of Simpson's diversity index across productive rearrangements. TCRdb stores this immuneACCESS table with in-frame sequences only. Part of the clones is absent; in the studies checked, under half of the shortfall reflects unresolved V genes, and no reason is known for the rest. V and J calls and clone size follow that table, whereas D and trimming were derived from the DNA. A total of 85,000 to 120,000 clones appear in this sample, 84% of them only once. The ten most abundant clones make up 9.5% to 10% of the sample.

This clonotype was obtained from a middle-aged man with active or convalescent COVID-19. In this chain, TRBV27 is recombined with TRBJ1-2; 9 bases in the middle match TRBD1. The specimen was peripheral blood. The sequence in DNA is TGTGCCAGCAGTCCCAGGACAGGGGCGACTCTAAACTATGGCTACACCTTC. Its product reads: CASSPRTGATLNYGYTF.